Following are 22 T cell receptor beta chains from one sample sequenced in a study of T cell changes during pregnancy in multiple sclerosis. Using immunoSEQ multiplex PCR, the repertoire was profiled, and TCRdb retains in-frame clones only, with some absent. Counted here are about 85,000 clones, 80% to 95% occurring once; the ten biggest clones make up roughly 2.5%. Specimen: peripheral blood, collected in the first trimester of pregnancy. The source is a female donor with multiple sclerosis, enrolled in a pregnancy study.

This chain connects TRBV6-6 to TRBJ1-4; D gene ambiguous. Trimming left V 6 bases short and J 10 bases short, with 18 bases between. The CDR3 is 14 residues long. Germline V gene lookup returns CDR1 MNHNY and CDR2 SVGAGI (reference sequence). The CDR3 DNA follows: TGTGCCAGCAGCCCCAGGTGGGAGGGCGGAAAACTGTTTTTT. It is translated as CASSPRWEGGKLFF.

This chain links TRBV6-5 with TRBJ2-3, with a weak D call TRBD2 (5 bases). Germline loops: CDR1 MNHEY, CDR2 SVGAGI. This CDR3 is 15 amino acids long. The V gene lost 0 bases and the J gene lost 5 bases, with 12 bases spanning the gap. The CDR3 sequence is CASSYSTVLGDTQYF. CDR3 in DNA: TGTGCCAGCAGTTACTCGACCGTACTAGGAGATACGCAGTATTTT.

CDR3 amino acids: CAWSGAGGNQPQHF. The CDR3 region has the DNA TGTGCCTGGAGTGGGGCAGGGGGCAATCAGCCCCAGCATTTT. The J gene is TRBJ1-5, the V gene TRBV30; D is perhaps TRBD1 (6 bases). The germline CDR1 and CDR2 sequences are GTSNPN and SVGIG (reference sequence). Between the trimmed V and J ends, which lost 1 base and 2 bases, there was a span of 9 bases. This CDR3 spans 14 amino acids.

The chain combines TRBV9 with TRBJ1-6; TRBD1 aligns across 8 bases. The CDR3 runs 15 residues. V lost 0 bases to trimming and J lost 9 bases; unmatched junction nucleotides: 5. Germline CDR1 reads SGDLS; CDR2 reads YYNGEE. The CDR3, as DNA: TGTGCCAGCAGCGTAGAGGAGGGGACAGGTTCACCCCTCCACTTT. It yields the protein CASSVEEGTGSPLHF.

V usage is TRBV9 and J usage is TRBJ1-6; TRBD1 is a possible D gene (6 bases). The CDR3 covers 13 residues. Germline-derived CDR1 and CDR2 are SGDLS and YYNGEE. Deletions cut 5 bases from V and 10 bases from J, with 13 bases between. DNA of the CDR3: TGTGCCAGCAGTAGGGGGGGGGTGTCACCCCTCCACTTT. The encoded protein is CASSRGGVSPLHF.

This clone was observed a single time. The CDR3 region has the DNA TGTGCCAGTTCCCCGGGACTAGTCGTGCACGAGCAGTACTTC. It specifies CASSPGLVVHEQYF. V usage is TRBV11-3 and J usage is TRBJ2-7, with TRBD2 matching over 8 bases. CDR3 length: 14 amino acids. Losses at the gene ends were 9 bases for V and 5 bases for J; bases not matched to a gene: 12. Germline V gene sequence: CDR1 SGHNT, CDR2 YENEEA.

The chain is built from TRBV4-3 and TRBJ1-2; no firm D call. Trimming shortened V by 0 bases and J by 4 bases, and 9 bases separated the two germline ends. CDR3 size: 14 residues. Germline loops: CDR1 LGHNA, CDR2 YSLEER. The CDR3: CASSQEEQSYGYTF. CDR3 in DNA: TGCGCCAGCAGCCAAGAAGAACAGAGCTATGGCTACACCTTC.

The genes are TRBV5-6 and TRBJ1-1; weak D call: TRBD1 (5 bases). CDR3 size: 16 residues. Germline-derived CDR1 and CDR2 are SGHDT and YYEEEE. V was trimmed by 1 base and J by 3 bases, leaving 16 bases between them. The CDR3 is CASSLKGLTLDTEAFF. For the CDR3, the DNA is TGTGCCAGCAGCTTGAAGGGGTTAACTCTGGACACTGAAGCTTTCTTT. Full variable domain (remainder filled in from reference TRBV5-6 and TRBJ1-1): DAGVTQSPTHLIKTRGQQVTLRCSPKSGHDTVSWYQQALGQGPQFIFQYYEEEERQRGNFPDRFSGHQFPNYSSELNVNALLLGDSALYLCASSLKGLTLDTEAFFGQGTRLTVV.

This chain joins TRBV14 and TRBJ2-2; possible D gene TRBD1, 6 bases. V gave up 0 bases and J gave up 7 bases, with 15 bases separating them. The CDR3 totals 16 residues. CDR1 SGHDN and CDR2 FVKESK come from the germline V gene. CDR3 protein: CASSQDLLGADGELFF. DNA for the CDR3: TGTGCCAGCAGCCAAGATCTACTGGGGGCCGACGGGGAGCTGTTTTTT. Drawing the rest from reference TRBV14 and TRBJ2-2, the complete variable domain is EAGVTQFPSHSVIEKGQTVTLRCDPISGHDNLYWYRRVMGKEIKFLLHFVKESKQDESGMPNNRFLAERTGGTYSTLKVQPAELEDSGVYFCASSQDLLGADGELFFGEGSRLTVL.

The rearrangement uses TRBV5-1 and TRBJ2-7; D is perhaps TRBD2 (6 bases). This CDR3 contains 16 residues. Trimming stripped 3 bases from V and 0 bases from J, with 16 bases between. The germline gives CDR1 SGHRS, CDR2 YFSETQ. CDR3 loop: CASSSNPSTSSYEQYF. CDR3 DNA sequence: TGCGCCAGCAGCTCAAATCCCTCGACTAGCTCCTACGAGCAGTACTTC.

The chain links TRBV7-3 to TRBJ2-3, with D maybe TRBD2 (5 bases). CDR3 size: 15 residues. Per germline, CDR1 SGHTA and CDR2 FQGTGA. Trimming pared 2 bases from V and 4 bases from J, leaving 13 bases between. The DNA for the CDR3 is TGTGCCAGCAGCTTATCGGCTAGCCGGGCAGATACGCAGTATTTT. Encoded protein: CASSLSASRADTQYF.

The genes are TRBV28 and TRBJ1-4, with 8 nucleotides matching TRBD1. This CDR3 has 16 residues. Trimming at V came to 3 bases and at J to 1 base, leaving 4 bases not matched to a gene. CDR1 is MDHEN and CDR2 is SYDVKM in the germline V gene. The CDR3: CASSFSGQGTNEKLFF. The CDR3 DNA reads TGTGCCAGCAGTTTCTCCGGACAGGGAACTAATGAAAAACTGTTTTTT.

The chain couples TRBV9 to TRBJ2-7; 7 bases map to TRBD2. V was pared by 0 bases and J by 2 bases, with 8 bases of the junction left unmatched. CDR3 length: 16 amino acids. Germline values: CDR1 SGDLS, CDR2 YYNGEE. The CDR3 nucleotides read TGTGCCAGCAGCGTAGGTTTTAGCGGGCGCCCCTACGAGCAGTACTTC. Translating gives CASSVGFSGRPYEQYF.

The gene calls are TRBV5-6 and TRBJ1-4; 9 bases match TRBD1. J gave up 8 bases and V 1 base, and 0 bases lay outside the gene matches. Germline V CDR1 and CDR2: SGHDT, YYEEEE. CDR3 length: 13 amino acids. Written as DNA, the CDR3 is TGTGCCAGCAGCTTGACAGGGGGCGAAAAACTGTTTTTT. It codes for CASSLTGGEKLFF.

This chain links TRBV4-3 with TRBJ2-7, with 8 bases aligning to TRBD1. The CDR3 is 16 amino acids. V lost 2 bases and J lost 4; bases outside the gene matches: 10. Germline CDR1 and CDR2: LGHNA and YSLEER. The CDR3 DNA sequence: TGCGCCAGCAGCCAATATCGGGCAGGGGGCGCATACGAGCAGTACTTC. Residues: CASSQYRAGGAYEQYF.

The chain recombines TRBV5-1 with TRBJ1-3; D unclear. The CDR3 is 11 amino acids. The germline V gene encodes CDR1 SGHRS and CDR2 YFSETQ. The ends were cut back, 5 bases at V and 4 bases at J, with 4 bases in the middle. In nucleotides, the CDR3 is TGCGCCAGCAGTCGGGGAAACACCATATATTTT. Its protein product is CASSRGNTIYF. The full variable domain, its missing parts supplied by reference TRBV5-1 and TRBJ1-3, is KAGVTQTPRYLIKTRGQQVTLSCSPISGHRSVSWYQQTPGQGLQFLFEYFSETQRNKGNFPGRFSGRQFSNSRSEMNVSTLELGDSALYLCASSRGNTIYFGEGSWLTVV.

The genes are TRBV19 and TRBJ1-1; 7 nucleotides align to TRBD1. CDR1 LNHDA and CDR2 SQIVND come from the germline V gene (reference sequence). CDR3 length: 15 amino acids. Trimming removed 7 bases from V and 3 bases from J; junction bases left unmatched: 11. CDR3: CASIPTRGRYTEAFF. In nucleotides, the CDR3 is TGTGCCAGTATCCCCACGAGGGGGCGTTACACTGAAGCTTTCTTT.

The sample holds one count of this clone. The chain employs TRBV9 and TRBJ2-1, with 9 bases aligning to TRBD2. CDR1 is SGDLS and CDR2 is YYNGEE in the germline V gene. The V gene end was trimmed by 3 bases and the J gene end by 2 bases; junction bases not matched to a gene: 3. This CDR3 has 15 amino acids. CDR3 DNA: TGTGCCAGCAGCGAACTAGCGGGTGCCTACAATGAGCAGTTCTTC. This sequence encodes CASSELAGAYNEQFF.

This chain's CDR3 is CASSYGGMSGNTIYF. DNA for the CDR3: TGTGCCAGCAGTTACGGCGGTATGTCTGGAAACACCATATATTTT. The chain recombines TRBV6-6 with TRBJ1-3; D not certain. The CDR3 spans 15 residues. Trimming cost V 2 bases and J 1 base, with 9 bases left between them. Germline V CDR1 and CDR2: MNHNY, SVGAGI (reference sequence).

The chain carries TRBV28 and TRBJ2-3, with D perhaps TRBD1 (5 bases). Germline V lookup: CDR1 MDHEN, CDR2 SYDVKM. The CDR3 totals 13 residues. V lost 3 bases and J lost 3, with 7 bases in between. CDR3 region: CASSFRGTDTQYF. Here the CDR3 DNA reads TGTGCCAGCAGTTTTAGGGGAACAGATACGCAGTATTTT.

The chain links TRBV29-1 to TRBJ2-2, with TRBD1 matching over 9 bases. J lost 4 bases, V lost 5 bases, and 5 bases had no gene match. This CDR3 spans 14 amino acids. In germline, CDR1 is SQVTM, CDR2 ANQGSEA. The CDR3 loop is CSVYSDRGTGELFF. The CDR3 DNA follows: TGCAGCGTTTATTCGGACAGGGGCACCGGGGAGCTGTTTTTT.

The CDR3 here is CASSPRGAWTDTQYF. CDR3 sequence (DNA): TGTGCCAGCAGCCCCCGGGGAGCGTGGACAGATACGCAGTATTTT. V usage is TRBV9 and J usage is TRBJ2-3; maybe TRBD2 (5 bases). Trimming stripped 4 bases from V and 3 bases from J, with 15 bases between. The CDR3 totals 15 residues. CDR1 SGDLS and CDR2 YYNGEE come from the germline V gene. Combining the CDR3 with reference TRBV9 and TRBJ2-3 gives the whole variable domain DSGVTQTPKHLITATGQRVTLRCSPRSGDLSVYWYQQSLDQGLQFLIQYYNGEERAKGNILERFSAQQFPDLHSELNLSSLELGDSALYFCASSPRGAWTDTQYFGPGTRLTVL.